Listed here is a single TCR beta chain. The sample is drawn from a study of CD8 T cells in Susac syndrome. FACS enriched CD8+ TEMRA cells, while bulk CD8+ and CD4+ were negatively isolated. The CDR3 length is 18 residues. Germline values: CDR1 SGHDT, CDR2 YYEEEE. V was pared by 2 bases and J by 7 bases, with 13 bases of the junction left unmatched. With random hexamers, reverse transcription was performed on about 0.5 to 1 ug of RNA. TCRdb itself ran the immunoSEQ multiplex PCR reads through MiXCR, one entry per CDR3 protein. Of over 100,000 distinct CDR3 sequences listed, about 90% are singletons. The chain uses TRBV5-6 and TRBJ2-1, with 12 bases that match TRBD2. The sequenced sample consisted of CD4+ T cells from PBMCs. The TCR comes from a human donor in good health. The CDR3 DNA follows: TGTGCCAGCAGCTTCGGCGGGATACCGGGACTAGCGGGTAATGAGCAGTTCTTC. Its translation: CASSFGGIPGLAGNEQFF.